The T cell receptor (beta chain) described here comes from a study of T cell changes during pregnancy in multiple sclerosis. The V gene's germline CDR1 is GTSNPN and CDR2 SVGIG (reference sequence). V was trimmed by 0 bases and J by 7 bases, leaving 7 bases between them. The CDR3 runs to 13 residues. The assay was immunoSEQ multiplex PCR, and TCRdb's table has in-frame clones only and misses some. Among roughly 80,000 clones, over 75% were seen once, and the ten largest hold over 1.5%. A single count supports this clone. This TCR came from a female donor with multiple sclerosis, enrolled in a pregnancy study. Sequencing used peripheral blood, obtained before pregnancy. The chain uses TRBV30 and TRBJ1-6; no reliable D call. Written as DNA, the CDR3 is TGTGCCTGGAGTGTACTTCGGAATTCACCCCTCCACTTT. Translated, it gives CAWSVLRNSPLHF.